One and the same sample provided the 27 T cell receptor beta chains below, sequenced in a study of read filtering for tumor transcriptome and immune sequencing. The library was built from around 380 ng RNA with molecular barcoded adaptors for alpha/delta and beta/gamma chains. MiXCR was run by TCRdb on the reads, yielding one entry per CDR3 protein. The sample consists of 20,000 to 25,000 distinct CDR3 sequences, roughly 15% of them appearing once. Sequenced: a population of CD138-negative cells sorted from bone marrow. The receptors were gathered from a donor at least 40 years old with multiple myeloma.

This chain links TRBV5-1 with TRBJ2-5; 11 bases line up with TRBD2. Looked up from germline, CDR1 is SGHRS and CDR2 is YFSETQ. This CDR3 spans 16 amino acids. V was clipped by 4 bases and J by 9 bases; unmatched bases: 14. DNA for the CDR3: TGCGCCAGCAGCACCGCCGAGACTAGCGGGGACAGGGCCCAGTACTTC. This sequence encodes CASSTAETSGDRAQYF.

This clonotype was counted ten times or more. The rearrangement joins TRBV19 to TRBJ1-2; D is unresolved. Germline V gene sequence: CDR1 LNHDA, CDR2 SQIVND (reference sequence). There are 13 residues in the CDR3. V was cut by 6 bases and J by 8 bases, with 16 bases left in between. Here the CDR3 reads CASSPGAPWGYTF. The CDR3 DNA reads TGTGCCAGTAGCCCGGGAGCCCCTTGGGGCTACACCTTC.

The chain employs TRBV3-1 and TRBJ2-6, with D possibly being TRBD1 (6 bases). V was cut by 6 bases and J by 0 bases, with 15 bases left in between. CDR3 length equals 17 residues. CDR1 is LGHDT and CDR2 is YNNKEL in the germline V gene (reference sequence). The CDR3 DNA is TGTGCCAGCAGTCTACAGGGAGAGGGCTCTGGGGCCAACGTCCTGACTTTC. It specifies CASSLQGEGSGANVLTF.

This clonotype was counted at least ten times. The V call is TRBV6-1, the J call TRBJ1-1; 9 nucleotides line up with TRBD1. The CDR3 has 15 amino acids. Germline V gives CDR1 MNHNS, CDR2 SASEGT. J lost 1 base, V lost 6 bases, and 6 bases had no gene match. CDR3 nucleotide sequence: TGTGCCAGCAGGAGTCCGGGACAGGGGAACACTGAAGCTTTCTTT. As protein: CASRSPGQGNTEAFF.

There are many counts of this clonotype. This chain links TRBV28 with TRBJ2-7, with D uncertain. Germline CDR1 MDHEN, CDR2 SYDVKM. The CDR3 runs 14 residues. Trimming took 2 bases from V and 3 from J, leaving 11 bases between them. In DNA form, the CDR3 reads TGTGCCAGCAGTTTAGTCTCCGGGTTCTACGAGCAGTACTTC. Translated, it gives CASSLVSGFYEQYF.

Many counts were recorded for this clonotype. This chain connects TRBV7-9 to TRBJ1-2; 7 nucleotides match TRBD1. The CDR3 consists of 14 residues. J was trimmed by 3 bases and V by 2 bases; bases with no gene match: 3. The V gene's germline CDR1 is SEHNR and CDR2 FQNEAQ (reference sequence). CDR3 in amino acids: CASSLFTGDYGYTF. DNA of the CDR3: TGTGCCAGCAGCTTATTCACAGGGGACTATGGCTACACCTTC.

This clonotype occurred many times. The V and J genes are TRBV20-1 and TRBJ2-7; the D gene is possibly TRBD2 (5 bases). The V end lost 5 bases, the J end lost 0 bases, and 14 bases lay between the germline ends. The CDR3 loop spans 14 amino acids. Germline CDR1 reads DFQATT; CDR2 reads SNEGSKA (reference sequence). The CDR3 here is CSAQPDWFSYEQYF. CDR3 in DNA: TGCAGTGCTCAACCGGACTGGTTCTCCTACGAGCAGTACTTC.

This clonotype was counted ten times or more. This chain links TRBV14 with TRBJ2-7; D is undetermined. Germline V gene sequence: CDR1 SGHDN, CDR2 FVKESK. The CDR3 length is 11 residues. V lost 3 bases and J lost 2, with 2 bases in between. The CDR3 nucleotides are TGTGCCAGCAGCCAGGCCTACGAGCAGTACTTC. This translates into CASSQAYEQYF.

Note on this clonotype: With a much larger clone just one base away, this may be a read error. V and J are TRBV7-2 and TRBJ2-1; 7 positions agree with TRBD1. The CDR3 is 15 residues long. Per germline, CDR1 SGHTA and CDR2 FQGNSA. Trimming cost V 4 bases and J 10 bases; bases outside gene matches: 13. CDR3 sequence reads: CASSYTTGSSYEQFF. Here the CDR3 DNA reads TGTGCCAGCAGCTACACGACAGGGAGCTCCTACGAGCAGTTCTTC. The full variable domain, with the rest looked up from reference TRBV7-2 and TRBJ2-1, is GAGVSQSPSNKVTEKGKDVELRCDPISGHTALYWYRQSLGQGLEFLIYFQGNSAPDKSGLPSDRFSAERTGGSVSTLTIQRTQQEDSAVYLCASSYTTGSSYEQFFGPGTRLTVL.

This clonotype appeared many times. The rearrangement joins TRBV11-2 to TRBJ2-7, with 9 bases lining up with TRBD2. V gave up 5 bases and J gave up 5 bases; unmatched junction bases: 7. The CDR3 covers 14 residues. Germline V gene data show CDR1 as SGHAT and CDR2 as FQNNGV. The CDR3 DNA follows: TGTGCCAGCAGCCTTAGCGGGAGTCTAAACGAGCAGTACTTC. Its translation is CASSLSGSLNEQYF.

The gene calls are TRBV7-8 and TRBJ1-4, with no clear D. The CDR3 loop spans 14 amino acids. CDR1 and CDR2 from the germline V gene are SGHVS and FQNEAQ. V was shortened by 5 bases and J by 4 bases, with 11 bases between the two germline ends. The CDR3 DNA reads TGTGCCAGCAGCCGAAATGGCAATAATGAAAAACTGTTTTTT. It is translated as CASSRNGNNEKLFF.

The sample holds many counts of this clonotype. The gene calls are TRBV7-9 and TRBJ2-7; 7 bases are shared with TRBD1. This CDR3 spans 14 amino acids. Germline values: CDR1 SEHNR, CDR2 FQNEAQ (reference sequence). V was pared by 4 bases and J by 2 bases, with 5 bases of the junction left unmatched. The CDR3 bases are TGTGCCAGCAGCTCGCCCGGGACAGCCTACGAGCAGTACTTC. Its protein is CASSSPGTAYEQYF.

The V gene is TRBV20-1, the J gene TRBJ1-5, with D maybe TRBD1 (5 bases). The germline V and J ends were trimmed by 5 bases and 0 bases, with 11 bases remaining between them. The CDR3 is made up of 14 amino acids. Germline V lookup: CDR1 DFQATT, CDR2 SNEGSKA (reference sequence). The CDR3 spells CSAHPGHSNQPQHF. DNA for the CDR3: TGCAGTGCTCACCCAGGGCATAGCAATCAGCCCCAGCATTTT.

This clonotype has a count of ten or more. The CDR3: CASGPEGNTEAFF. In nucleotides, the CDR3 is TGTGCCAGCGGCCCCGAGGGGAACACTGAAGCTTTCTTT. The V and J genes are TRBV9 and TRBJ1-1; D remains unclear. This CDR3 has 13 amino acids. Germline V gene data show CDR1 as SGDLS and CDR2 as YYNGEE. Trimming cost V 7 bases and J 1 base, with 11 bases left between them.

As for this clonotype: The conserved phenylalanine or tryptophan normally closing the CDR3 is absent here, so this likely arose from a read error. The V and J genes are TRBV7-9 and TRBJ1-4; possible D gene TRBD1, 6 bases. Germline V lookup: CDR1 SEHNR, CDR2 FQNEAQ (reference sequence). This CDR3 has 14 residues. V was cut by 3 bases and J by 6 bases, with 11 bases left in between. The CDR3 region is CASSFGTPDEKLFS. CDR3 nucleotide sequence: TGTGCCAGCAGCTTCGGGACACCAGATGAAAAACTGTTTTCT.

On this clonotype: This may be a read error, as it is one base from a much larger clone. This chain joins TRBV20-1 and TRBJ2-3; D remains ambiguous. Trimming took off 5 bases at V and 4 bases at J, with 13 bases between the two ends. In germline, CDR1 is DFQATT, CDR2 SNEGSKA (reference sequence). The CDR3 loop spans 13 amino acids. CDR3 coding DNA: TGCAGTGCTGTGGCTTTAAGTGCAGATACGCAGTATTTT. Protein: CSAVALSADTQYF.

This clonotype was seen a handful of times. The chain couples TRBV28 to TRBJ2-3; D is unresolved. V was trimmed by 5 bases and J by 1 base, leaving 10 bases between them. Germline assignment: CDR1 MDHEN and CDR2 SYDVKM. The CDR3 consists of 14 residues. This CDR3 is CASSDGLRTDTQYF. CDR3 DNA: TGTGCCAGCAGTGACGGGCTTCGCACAGATACGCAGTATTTT. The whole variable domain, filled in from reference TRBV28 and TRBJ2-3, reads DVKVTQSSRYLVKRTGEKVFLECVQDMDHENMFWYRQDPGLGLRLIYFSYDVKMKEKGDIPEGYSVSREKKERFSLILESASTNQTSMYLCASSDGLRTDTQYFGPGTRLTVL.

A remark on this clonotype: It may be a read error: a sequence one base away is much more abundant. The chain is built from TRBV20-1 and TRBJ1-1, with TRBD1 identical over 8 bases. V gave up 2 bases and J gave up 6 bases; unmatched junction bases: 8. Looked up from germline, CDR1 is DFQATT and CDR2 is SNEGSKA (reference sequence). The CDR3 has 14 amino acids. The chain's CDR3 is CSARLLRGHAEAFF. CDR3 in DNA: TGCAGTGCTAGACTACTCAGGGGGCACGCTGAAGCTTTCTTT.

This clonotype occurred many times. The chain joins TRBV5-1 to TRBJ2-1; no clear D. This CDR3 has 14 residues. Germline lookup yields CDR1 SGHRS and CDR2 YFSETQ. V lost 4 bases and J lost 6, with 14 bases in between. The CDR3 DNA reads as TGCGCCAGCAGCCCCGAGGAACCCGCCAATGAGCAGTTCTTC. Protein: CASSPEEPANEQFF.

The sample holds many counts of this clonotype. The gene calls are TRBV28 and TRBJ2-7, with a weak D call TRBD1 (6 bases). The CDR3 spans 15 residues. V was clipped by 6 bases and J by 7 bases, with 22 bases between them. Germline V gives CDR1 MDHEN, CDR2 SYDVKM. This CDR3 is CASSLYGGRLGEQYF. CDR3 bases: TGTGCCAGCAGCCTATATGGGGGCCGATTGGGGGAGCAGTACTTC.

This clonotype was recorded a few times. The CDR3 loop reads CASSETTGDNQPQHF. CDR3 sequence (DNA): TGTGCCAGCAGTGAAACGACAGGGGACAATCAGCCCCAGCATTTT. The gene calls are TRBV6-1 and TRBJ1-5, with 8 bases that match TRBD1. This CDR3 has 15 residues. V was clipped by 2 bases and J by 3 bases; unmatched bases: 3. In germline, CDR1 is MNHNS, CDR2 SASEGT.

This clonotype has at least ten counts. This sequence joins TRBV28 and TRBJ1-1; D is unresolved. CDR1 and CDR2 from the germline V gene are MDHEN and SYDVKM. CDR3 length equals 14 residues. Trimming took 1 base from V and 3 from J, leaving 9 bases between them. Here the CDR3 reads CASSLLHRYTEAFF. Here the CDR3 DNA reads TGTGCCAGCAGTTTATTGCATAGATACACTGAAGCTTTCTTT.

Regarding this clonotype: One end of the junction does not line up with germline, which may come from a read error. The CDR3 protein is CVSSSDRAVGAYNEQFF. CDR3 coding DNA: TGTGTCAGTAGTTCCGACAGGGCAGTCGGTGCCTACAATGAGCAGTTCTTC. V and J are TRBV19 and TRBJ2-1, with 7 nucleotides matching TRBD1. Germline assignment: CDR1 LNHDA and CDR2 SQIVND (reference sequence). The CDR3 contains 17 residues.

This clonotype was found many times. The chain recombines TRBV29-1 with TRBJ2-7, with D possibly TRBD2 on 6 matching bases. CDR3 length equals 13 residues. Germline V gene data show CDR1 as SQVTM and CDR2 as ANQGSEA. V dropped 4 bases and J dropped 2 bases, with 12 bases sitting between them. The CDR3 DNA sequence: TGCAGCGTTGTTCCGGGACTTACCTACGAGCAGTACTTC. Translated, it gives CSVVPGLTYEQYF.

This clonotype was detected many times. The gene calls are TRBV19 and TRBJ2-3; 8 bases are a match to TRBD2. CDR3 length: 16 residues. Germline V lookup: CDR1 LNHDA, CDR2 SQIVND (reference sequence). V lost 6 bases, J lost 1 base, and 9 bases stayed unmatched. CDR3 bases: TGTGCCAGTAGATCCCACGGGGGGGTCGGCACAGATACGCAGTATTTT. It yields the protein CASRSHGGVGTDTQYF.

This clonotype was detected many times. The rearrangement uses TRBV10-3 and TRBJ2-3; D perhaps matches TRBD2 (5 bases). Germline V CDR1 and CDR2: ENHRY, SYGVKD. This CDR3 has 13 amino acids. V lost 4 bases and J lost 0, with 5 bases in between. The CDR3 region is CAISGGSTDTQYF. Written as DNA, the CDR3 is TGTGCCATCAGTGGCGGGAGCACAGATACGCAGTATTTT.

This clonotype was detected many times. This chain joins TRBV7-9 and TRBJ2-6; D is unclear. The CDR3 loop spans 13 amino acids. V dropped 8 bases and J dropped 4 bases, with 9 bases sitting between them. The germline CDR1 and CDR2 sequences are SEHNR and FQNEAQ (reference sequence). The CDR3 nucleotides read TGTGCCAGCTATACAACGGGGGCCAACGTCCTGACTTTC. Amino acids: CASYTTGANVLTF.